One sample yielded the 15 T cell receptor beta chains listed below, sequenced in a study of shared clonotypes between healthy human individuals. The repertoire was sequenced with immunoSEQ multiplex PCR; TCRdb's copy has only in-frame clones and lacks some. The data show about 680,000 clones, with around 92% seen just once and 24% held by the top ten. Naive CD8 cells, CD45RO-negative and positively selected for CCR7, excluded terminally differentiated effector memory CD45RA+ cells. Sequencing was carried out using naive CD8+ T cells sorted from blood. These receptors came from a young man in good health.

The chain employs TRBV29-1 and TRBJ2-3; perhaps TRBD1 as D (7 bases). This CDR3 has 16 residues. V was shortened by 5 bases and J by 3 bases, with 21 bases between the two germline ends. The germline CDR1 and CDR2 sequences are SQVTM and ANQGSEA. The CDR3 region is CSVHFVGGGWTDTQYF. CDR3 sequence (DNA): TGCAGCGTTCACTTCGTTGGAGGGGGCTGGACAGATACGCAGTATTTT.

V is TRBV27 and J is TRBJ2-7, with D perhaps given as TRBD1 or TRBD2 (5 bases each). CDR1 and CDR2 from the germline V gene are MNHEY and SMNVEV (reference sequence). Deletions cut 6 bases from V and 5 bases from J, with 17 bases between. The length of the CDR3 is 14 residues. CDR3 coding DNA: TGTGCCAGCAGCTCCGGGACCGAGCTGGACGAGCAGTACTTC. Translation: CASSSGTELDEQYF.

V gene TRBV21-1 combines with J gene TRBJ2-1; the table names TRBD2, a call not compared with the DNA. TRBV21-1 is reported as a pseudogene. The CDR3 totals 19 residues. The CDR3: CASSSPQGTSQKPYNEQFF. The CDR3 nucleotides are TGTGCCAGCAGCAGCCCACAGGGGACTAGTCAGAAACCCTACAATGAGCAGTTCTTC.

A remark on this clone: In the same sample, other DNA sequences code for this CDR3. The chain combines TRBV9 with TRBJ1-4; no definite D call. Trimming cost V 2 bases and J 4 bases, with 9 bases left between them. CDR3 length equals 14 residues. Germline values: CDR1 SGDLS, CDR2 YYNGEE. The CDR3 is CASSVDGLNEKLFF. In DNA, the CDR3 is TGTGCCAGCAGCGTGGACGGTCTTAATGAAAAACTGTTTTTT.

This clone was observed a few times. The chain uses TRBV6-5 and TRBJ1-5, with 7 bases aligning to TRBD1. V dropped 5 bases and J dropped 0; count of bases not matched to a gene: 4. Per germline, CDR1 MNHEY and CDR2 SVGAGI. This CDR3 spans 15 amino acids. CDR3 bases: TGTGCCAGCAGTCCACAGGGGTATAGCAATCAGCCCCAGCATTTT. This gives the protein CASSPQGYSNQPQHF.

Remarks on this clone: The same CDR3 arises from other DNA sequences in this sample as well. The V gene is TRBV7-9, the J gene TRBJ1-5; D unresolved. The CDR3 runs 13 residues. The germline gives CDR1 SEHNR, CDR2 FQNEAQ (reference sequence). With 9 bases removed from V and 2 bases from J, the gap between germline ends came to 11 bases. The CDR3 DNA sequence: TGTGCCAGTACTTCTGGGGGCAATCAGCCCCAGCATTTT. Translation: CASTSGGNQPQHF.

The chain uses TRBV7-9 and TRBJ2-2; 13 positions match TRBD2. This CDR3 is 17 amino acids long. The germline gives CDR1 SEHNR, CDR2 FQNEAQ (reference sequence). With V trimmed by 6 bases and J by 5 bases, 9 bases remained unmatched. The CDR3 sequence is CASRRTSGSPRTGELFF. DNA of the CDR3: TGTGCCAGCAGAAGGACTAGCGGGAGTCCGCGGACCGGGGAGCTGTTTTTT.

The chain recombines TRBV27 with TRBJ1-1, with 7 bases aligning to TRBD1. V dropped 4 bases and J dropped 4; count of bases not matched to a gene: 6. The CDR3 runs 14 residues. Germline V gene sequence: CDR1 MNHEY, CDR2 SMNVEV (reference sequence). In nucleotides, the CDR3 is TGTGCCAGCAGTTACCGAGGGGGCCTCACTGAAGCTTTCTTT. Translated, it gives CASSYRGGLTEAFF.

The CDR3 is CASSSRGSTAYEQYF. CDR3 coding DNA: TGTGCCAGCAGCTCGAGGGGGTCCACCGCCTACGAGCAGTACTTC. The chain joins TRBV5-5 to TRBJ2-7; tentatively, D is TRBD1 (6 bases). This CDR3 contains 15 residues. The germline V and J ends were trimmed by 3 bases and 2 bases, with 15 bases remaining between them. The germline V gene has CDR1 SGHKS and CDR2 YYEKEE (reference sequence). Full variable domain (missing parts from reference TRBV5-5 and TRBJ2-7): DAGVTQSPTHLIKTRGQQVTLRCSPISGHKSVSWYQQVLGQGPQFIFQYYEKEERGRGNFPDRFSARQFPNYSSELNVNALLLGDSALYLCASSSRGSTAYEQYFGPGTRLTVT.

J is TRBJ1-1 and V is TRBV6-5; 8 nucleotides match TRBD1. CDR1 MNHEY and CDR2 SVGAGI come from the germline V gene. After removal of 8 bases from V and 1 base from J, the junction contained 3 bases not matched to a gene. This CDR3 is 13 amino acids long. The CDR3 sequence is CASQDRANTEAFF. In DNA form, the CDR3 reads TGTGCCAGCCAGGACAGGGCGAACACTGAAGCTTTCTTT.

The V and J genes are TRBV29-1 and TRBJ1-1; D possibly corresponds to TRBD1 (6 bases). The CDR3 runs 14 residues. Between the trimmed V and J ends, which lost 7 bases and 4 bases, there was a span of 19 bases. The germline gives CDR1 SQVTM, CDR2 ANQGSEA. CDR3 sequence (DNA): TGCAGCGCAACCGGACAGAGGAAAATCACTGAAGCTTTCTTT. Protein sequence: CSATGQRKITEAFF.

The CDR3: CSVEYRGQEKNIQYF. CDR3 in DNA: TGCAGCGTTGAATACCGTGGGCAGGAGAAAAACATTCAGTACTTC. This chain links TRBV29-1 with TRBJ2-4; D unresolved. Germline V CDR1 and CDR2: SQVTM, ANQGSEA. The CDR3 is made up of 15 amino acids. Trimming stripped 2 bases from V and 4 bases from J, with 15 bases between.

Note on this clone: One junction end disagrees with the germline gene, perhaps due to a read error. The chain recombines TRBV7-9 with TRBJ1-4, with no clear D. CDR3 length: 18 residues. The germline V gene encodes CDR1 SEHNR and CDR2 FQNEAQ (reference sequence). The CDR3 DNA reads as TGTGCCAGCAGCCTAGCCTATCGCGCGGCCGTAGGAGGGGAAAAACTGTTTTTT. Protein product: CASSLAYRAAVGGEKLFF.

In nucleotides, the CDR3 is TGTGCCAGCAGCTTAGGCGGCGGACTAGCGGGGCACCAAGAGACCCAGTACTTC. This codes for CASSLGGGLAGHQETQYF. This chain uses TRBV7-9 with TRBJ2-5; TRBD2 aligns across 12 bases. J was trimmed by 0 bases and V by 1 base; bases with no gene match: 6. This CDR3 has 18 amino acids. Germline values: CDR1 SEHNR, CDR2 FQNEAQ (reference sequence). Variable domain in full (rest from reference TRBV7-9 and TRBJ2-5): DTGVSQNPRHKITKRGQNVTFRCDPISEHNRLYWYRQTLGQGPEFLTYFQNEAQLEKSRLLSDRFSAERPKGSFSTLEIQRTEQGDSAMYLCASSLGGGLAGHQETQYFGPGTRLLVL.

The J gene is TRBJ2-7, the V gene TRBV27, with D possibly being TRBD2 (6 bases). V shed 4 bases and J shed 2 bases, with 15 bases lying between them. This CDR3 is built from 15 residues. Germline assignment: CDR1 MNHEY and CDR2 SMNVEV (reference sequence). CDR3 bases: TGTGCCAGCAGTTCCTGGGGGGACTCCACCTACGAGCAGTACTTC. Its protein product is CASSSWGDSTYEQYF.